This T cell receptor (beta chain) was profiled in a study of identical twins. MiXCR was run by TCRdb on the 5' RACE reads, yielding one entry per CDR3 protein. The profile shows a few hundred thousand distinct CDR3 sequences, around 24% of them singletons. V lost 0 bases to trimming and J lost 5 bases; unmatched junction nucleotides: 7. Germline CDR1 is DFQATT and CDR2 is SNEGSKA (reference sequence). The CDR3 runs to 15 residues. The data were also submitted as part of a second study, on T cells expressing NK-cell markers.

The V call is TRBV20-1, the J call TRBJ2-1; 7 bases are a match to TRBD2. This TCR was recovered from a young woman in good health. Sequenced: CD4+ T cells sorted from blood. The CDR3 spells CSARDAQRGNNEQFF. DNA of the CDR3: TGCAGTGCTAGAGATGCCCAGCGGGGTAACAATGAGCAGTTCTTC.